Listed here are 32 T cell receptor beta chains from one sample, sequenced in a study of CD8 T cells in ankylosing spondylitis. TCRdb re-called the 5' RACE reads with MiXCR, one entry per CDR3 protein. Among over 100,000 distinct CDR3 sequences listed, over 9.5% were seen once. The sequencing input was blood, either unsorted or a sorted T cell fraction (not recorded which). These receptors all come from a female donor with ankylosing spondylitis or in good health (not recorded which).

The table lists this clonotype with many counts. The chain couples TRBV7-2 to TRBJ1-5, with D possibly TRBD1 on 6 matching bases. The CDR3 totals 15 residues. V gave up 1 base and J gave up 7 bases, with 14 bases separating them. The germline CDR1 and CDR2 sequences are SGHTA and FQGNSA. CDR3 nucleotides: TGTGCCAGCAGCTTAGTTGGACGGACAGCCCAGCCCCAGCATTTT. Protein sequence: CASSLVGRTAQPQHF.

This clonotype was recorded many times. The V and J genes are TRBV9 and TRBJ2-3, with 8 nucleotides matching TRBD2. The junction had 5 bases not matched to a gene; V was cut back by 3 bases and J by 2 bases. This CDR3 contains 15 residues. Germline V gene sequence: CDR1 SGDLS, CDR2 YYNGEE. CDR3 amino acids: CASSAGGGHTDTQYF. The CDR3, as DNA: TGTGCCAGCAGCGCCGGGGGGGGACACACAGATACGCAGTATTTT.

This clonotype was observed many times. J is TRBJ1-2 and V is TRBV7-2; D uncertain. Trimming stripped 5 bases from V and 4 bases from J, with 5 bases between. Germline V gene lookup returns CDR1 SGHTA and CDR2 FQGNSA. The CDR3 has 11 residues. CDR3: CASSEGYGYTF. The CDR3 coding sequence is TGTGCCAGCAGCGAGGGCTATGGCTACACCTTC.

This clonotype was recorded many times. The chain is built from TRBV7-2 and TRBJ2-1; D is possibly TRBD1 or TRBD2 (5 bases each). Germline CDR1 reads SGHTA; CDR2 reads FQGNSA. V was pared by 3 bases and J by 7 bases, with 10 bases between. There are 13 residues in the CDR3. The DNA of the CDR3 is TGTGCCAGCAGCTTTCTGAGGGGTAATGAGCAGTTCTTC. Translated: CASSFLRGNEQFF.

The sample holds many counts of this clonotype. The chain uses TRBV20-1 and TRBJ2-3; D gene ambiguous. The germline gives CDR1 DFQATT, CDR2 SNEGSKA (reference sequence). The CDR3 is 13 amino acids. The germline V and J ends were trimmed by 3 bases and 0 bases, with 7 bases remaining between them. In DNA, the CDR3 is TGCAGTGCTAGCATCCCTAGCACAGATACGCAGTATTTT. It codes for CSASIPSTDTQYF.

About this clonotype itself: A single base separates this from a much larger clone, so it may be a read error. The chain couples TRBV2 to TRBJ2-7; weak D call: TRBD1 (6 bases). From germline, CDR1 is SNHLY and CDR2 FYNNEI. This CDR3 comprises 15 residues. The CDR3 spells CASTLTGKVTYERYF. The DNA of the CDR3 is TGTGCCAGTACTTTAACAGGGAAGGTCACCTACGAGCGGTACTTC.

This clonotype has a count of ten or more. This rearrangement joins TRBV12-3 or TRBV12-4 to TRBJ2-3, with 11 bases aligning to TRBD2. Unmatched junction bases numbered 9, after V lost 6 bases and J lost 1 base. The length of the CDR3 is 17 residues. CDR3 DNA: TGTGCCAGCAGCAAACTAGCGGGAGTCGCTGGCACAGATACGCAGTATTTT. Its protein product is CASSKLAGVAGTDTQYF.

This clonotype was recorded a few times. A much larger clonotype is one base distant, so this may be a read error. This chain uses TRBV5-1 with TRBJ2-2, with 8 positions matching TRBD2. The V gene's germline CDR1 is SGHRS and CDR2 YFSETQ. The CDR3 totals 16 residues. The ends lost 1 base at V and 4 bases at J; junction bases unmatched: 6. The CDR3 bases are TGCGCCAGCAGCTTGTTTGCGGGGGGCCCCACCGGGGAGCTGTTTTTT. It yields the protein CASSLFAGGPTGELFF.

This clonotype showed up many times. The chain uses TRBV5-1 and TRBJ2-1; 7 bases fit TRBD1. In germline, CDR1 is SGHRS, CDR2 YFSETQ. V trimming: 3 bases; J trimming: 3 bases; junction bases outside the gene matches: 12. This CDR3 contains 17 residues. As DNA, the CDR3 is TGCGCCAGCAGCTCCCAGCCGGGACAGCGGATCTACAATGAGCAGTTCTTC. This sequence encodes CASSSQPGQRIYNEQFF.

This clonotype was observed at least ten times. The chain employs TRBV6-1 and TRBJ2-3; weak D call: TRBD1 (6 bases). CDR1 is MNHNS and CDR2 is SASEGT in the germline V gene. Trimming removed 4 bases from V and 3 bases from J, with 11 bases in between. CDR3 length: 14 amino acids. The CDR3 sequence: CASSAAQGTDTQYF. Written as DNA, the CDR3 is TGTGCCAGCAGTGCCGCTCAGGGGACAGATACGCAGTATTTT.

V gene TRBV5-6 combines with J gene TRBJ2-3; D is perhaps TRBD2 (5 bases). Germline V lookup: CDR1 SGHDT, CDR2 YYEEEE. The germline V and J ends were trimmed by 4 bases and 2 bases, with 17 bases remaining between them. CDR3 length equals 16 residues. The CDR3 sequence is CASSPVHGEFTDTQYF. In DNA form, the CDR3 reads TGTGCCAGCAGCCCGGTTCATGGGGAGTTCACAGATACGCAGTATTTT.

V and J are TRBV5-7 and TRBJ2-3, with 7 nucleotides matching TRBD2. TRBV5-7 is an ORF, with its function uncertain. The CDR3 covers 17 residues. Trimming took 2 bases from V and 5 from J; bases not matched to a gene: 14. CDR3 nucleotide sequence: TGTGCCAGCAGCTTCATGCGGGATAAACGCGGGGGAGATACGCAGTATTTT. This sequence encodes CASSFMRDKRGGDTQYF.

This clonotype was observed many times. The chain recombines TRBV24-1 with TRBJ2-3; the match to TRBD2 covers 7 bases. Germline V gives CDR1 KGHDR, CDR2 SFDVKD. V dropped 5 bases and J dropped 4; count of bases not matched to a gene: 5. There are 14 residues in the CDR3. The CDR3 region is CATSAAGASDTQYF. The CDR3 coding sequence is TGTGCCACCAGTGCTGCGGGAGCTTCAGATACGCAGTATTTT.

This clonotype was seen repeatedly, ten times or more. The genes are TRBV6-5 and TRBJ2-6; D uncertain. The germline V and J ends were trimmed by 0 bases and 0 bases, with 9 bases remaining between them. This CDR3 is built from 17 residues. Germline lookup yields CDR1 MNHEY and CDR2 SVGAGI. The CDR3 loop reads CASSYSISGSGANVLTF. CDR3 sequence (DNA): TGTGCCAGCAGTTACTCGATTTCGGGCTCTGGGGCCAACGTCCTGACTTTC.

This clonotype came up a few times. The chain is built from TRBV14 and TRBJ2-1; D gene unclear. The CDR3 is made up of 12 amino acids. The V and J ends lost 1 base and 7 bases respectively, with 5 bases between them. Germline V gene lookup returns CDR1 SGHDN and CDR2 FVKESK. CDR3 sequence (DNA): TGTGCCAGCAGCCAAGTGGGTAATGAGCAGTTCTTC. As protein: CASSQVGNEQFF.

This clonotype was picked up one time. This chain connects TRBV2 to TRBJ2-7; D call uncertain. This CDR3 region has 15 residues. Germline V gives CDR1 SNHLY, CDR2 FYNNEI. Between the trimmed V and J ends, which lost 4 bases and 2 bases, there was a span of 15 bases. The CDR3 protein is CASSAGPADTYEQYF. The CDR3 bases are TGTGCCAGCAGTGCTGGACCGGCGGATACCTACGAGCAGTACTTC.

This clonotype was seen ten or more times. A read error may explain this, as a much larger clone is one base away. The V and J genes are TRBV20-1 and TRBJ2-3; possibly TRBD2 for D (5 bases). This CDR3 contains 12 residues. Germline lookup yields CDR1 DFQATT and CDR2 SNEGSKA (reference sequence). Here the CDR3 reads CSTSSFTDTQYF. In nucleotides, the CDR3 is TGCAGTACTAGTAGCTTCACAGATACGCAGTATTTT.

This chain connects TRBV27 to TRBJ1-1; perhaps TRBD1 as D (5 bases). V lost 0 bases to trimming and J lost 3 bases, with 8 bases between them. The germline CDR1 and CDR2 sequences are MNHEY and SMNVEV (reference sequence). CDR3 length: 14 residues. CDR3 protein: CASSLSGADTEAFF. The CDR3 bases are TGTGCCAGCAGTTTATCAGGGGCAGACACTGAAGCTTTCTTT.

This clonotype has at least ten counts. The rearrangement links TRBV19 to TRBJ1-5; D call uncertain. Germline CDR1 is LNHDA and CDR2 is SQIVND (reference sequence). This CDR3 comprises 13 residues. V lost 0 bases to trimming and J lost 6 bases, with 6 bases between them. This CDR3 is CASSIDPGQPQHF. The CDR3, as DNA: TGTGCCAGTAGTATAGACCCCGGTCAGCCCCAGCATTTT.

At least ten counts were recorded for this clonotype. The chain links TRBV20-1 to TRBJ2-1, with no clear D. Trimming cost V 0 bases and J 4 bases, with 4 bases left between them. Germline assignment: CDR1 DFQATT and CDR2 SNEGSKA (reference sequence). The CDR3 sequence is 12 residues long. The CDR3 DNA reads as TGCAGTGCTAGAGAGGGGTACAATGAGCAGTTCTTC. This translates into CSAREGYNEQFF.

There are many counts of this clonotype. The rearrangement uses TRBV20-1 and TRBJ1-2; D is unresolved. The CDR3 runs 11 residues. Trimming shortened V by 3 bases and J by 3 bases, and 5 bases separated the two germline ends. Germline loops: CDR1 DFQATT, CDR2 SNEGSKA (reference sequence). The CDR3 loop is CSASKDYGYTF. CDR3 DNA sequence: TGCAGTGCTAGTAAGGACTATGGCTACACCTTC.

This clonotype showed up many times. The rearrangement uses TRBV12-3 or TRBV12-4 and TRBJ2-6, with D perhaps TRBD1 or TRBD2 (5 bases each). The V gene lost 6 bases and the J gene lost 4 bases, with 19 bases spanning the gap. This CDR3 has 17 residues. CDR3 coding DNA: TGTGCCAGCAGCCCACTGAGGGGCACAACCGGGGCCAACGTCCTGACTTTC. Translated, it gives CASSPLRGTTGANVLTF.

This clonotype was picked up many times. The genes are TRBV29-1 and TRBJ2-1; TRBD2 matches 11 bases. The germline gives CDR1 SQVTM, CDR2 ANQGSEA. The CDR3 extends over 14 amino acids. The trim removed 7 bases at V and 7 bases at J, leaving 9 bases unmatched. CDR3 sequence reads: CSDPGLAEGNEQFF. The CDR3 DNA follows: TGCAGCGATCCGGGACTAGCGGAAGGTAATGAGCAGTTCTTC.

This clonotype has more than one count but fewer than ten. The CDR3 DNA sequence: TGTGCCAGCAGCTTAGCGTCGGTAAAAGAGACCCAGTACTTC. This encodes CASSLASVKETQYF. The chain joins TRBV7-7 to TRBJ2-5; D unclear. The CDR3 has 14 amino acids. V was pared by 0 bases and J by 3 bases, with 8 bases between. Germline-derived CDR1 and CDR2 are SSHAT and FNYEAQ (reference sequence).

This clonotype was counted many times. The chain uses TRBV7-9 and TRBJ2-2; D is uncertain. The germline V and J ends were trimmed by 5 bases and 2 bases, with 9 bases remaining between them. This CDR3 region has 14 residues. Germline V gives CDR1 SEHNR, CDR2 FQNEAQ (reference sequence). This CDR3 reads CASSRTRNTGELFF. CDR3 nucleotide sequence: TGTGCCAGCAGCCGGACGAGAAACACCGGGGAGCTGTTTTTT.

The sample holds many counts of this clonotype. V and J are TRBV6-1 and TRBJ2-2; 7 bases line up with TRBD2. The CDR3 spans 16 residues. The germline V gene encodes CDR1 MNHNS and CDR2 SASEGT. J lost 2 bases, V lost 7 bases, and 10 bases had no gene match. CDR3 coding DNA: TGTGCCAGCACCACCCCCGGACTAGATAACACCGGGGAGCTGTTTTTT. Protein: CASTTPGLDNTGELFF.

This clonotype was seen many times. The genes are TRBV10-3 and TRBJ1-2, with TRBD1 matching over 12 bases. J gave up 8 bases and V 0 bases, and 4 bases lay outside the gene matches. Germline CDR1 is ENHRY and CDR2 is SYGVKD. The CDR3 covers 15 residues. Here the CDR3 reads CAISESGTGGGGYTF. CDR3 DNA sequence: TGTGCCATCAGTGAGTCCGGGACAGGGGGCGGAGGCTACACCTTC.

This clonotype was seen ten or more times. The chain uses TRBV28 and TRBJ2-7; the D gene could be TRBD1 or TRBD2 (6 bases each). The V gene's germline CDR1 is MDHEN and CDR2 SYDVKM. The germline V and J ends were trimmed by 6 bases and 6 bases, with 18 bases remaining between them. The CDR3 is 14 residues long. This CDR3 is CASRPRLGGSEQYF. The CDR3 DNA sequence: TGTGCCAGCAGACCTCGGTTGGGGGGCTCCGAGCAGTACTTC.

The table lists this clonotype with many counts. CDR3 DNA sequence: TGTGCCAGCAGTGCCCAACCCGGGCCCCAGGCTGAAGCTTTCTTT. This sequence encodes CASSAQPGPQAEAFF. J is TRBJ1-1 and V is TRBV6-1; no definite D call. This CDR3 has 15 residues. V was clipped by 4 bases and J by 6 bases, with 18 bases between them. Looked up from germline, CDR1 is MNHNS and CDR2 is SASEGT.

At least ten counts were recorded for this clonotype. The chain links TRBV5-1 to TRBJ2-1; D is unresolved. Trimming removed 0 bases from V and 8 bases from J, with 6 bases in between. Germline CDR1 reads SGHRS; CDR2 reads YFSETQ. The CDR3 length is 12 residues. Here the CDR3 reads CASSLVLDEQFF. The CDR3 DNA reads TGCGCCAGCAGCTTGGTTTTGGATGAGCAGTTCTTC.

This clonotype was observed at least ten times. The CDR3 nucleotides read TGTGCCAGCTCACCACAGGAGCCGGGGGCGCTGAACACTGAAGCTTTCTTT. The encoded protein is CASSPQEPGALNTEAFF. The rearrangement joins TRBV18 to TRBJ1-1; D possibly corresponds to TRBD1 (6 bases). The CDR3 consists of 17 residues. CDR1 KGHSH and CDR2 LQKENI come from the germline V gene. V was pared by 1 base and J by 0 bases, with 15 bases between.

This clonotype was picked up many times. The V and J genes are TRBV5-1 and TRBJ2-3, with 10 bases aligning to TRBD2. The V gene end was trimmed by 4 bases and the J gene end by 2 bases; junction bases not matched to a gene: 4. This CDR3 comprises 15 residues. From germline, CDR1 is SGHRS and CDR2 YFSETQ. The CDR3 loop reads CASSTLAGDTDTQYF. The CDR3 nucleotides read TGCGCCAGCAGCACCCTAGCGGGAGACACAGATACGCAGTATTTT.